Listed below are T cell receptor beta chains from one sample, sequenced in a study of T-cell memory formation after mild COVID-19. Each CDR3 protein gets one entry after TCRdb re-called the 5' RACE reads with MiXCR. The repertoire has under 300,000 distinct CDR3 sequences, around 15% of them found once; the top ten carry roughly a fifth. The specimen was PBMCs or a T cell subset sorted from them (not recorded which). These receptors all come from a young man who had mild COVID-19 (a few samples of this study predate the infection). Cell type and time point are not known. Both conserved end residues are part of each CDR3. D genes are given only for firm matches. Expanded clones get a size class; other rows say once, few or many, or leave the size out.

TRBJ1-2,TRBV6-5,-,-,TGTGCCAGCGGACGGCTTGGCTATGGCTACACCTTC,CASGRLGYGYTF
TRBJ2-2,TRBV7-9,-,-,TGTGCCAGCAGCTTAACTGGTGGTAGGAGGTCTGGGGAGCTGTTTTTT,CASSLTGGRRSGELFF
TRBJ1-5,TRBV7-9,-,-,TGTGCCAGCAGCCGGACAGATAGCAATCAGCCCCAGCATTTT,CASSRTDSNQPQHF
TRBJ2-3,TRBV4-1,-,TRBD2,TGCGCCAGCAGCCAAGCCAGCGGGGGGTATATTGGGGCAGATACGCAGTATTTT,CASSQASGGYIGADTQYF
TRBJ2-6,TRBV15,-,-,TGTGCCACCAGCACCGAACGCGAGTCTGGGGCCAACGTCCTGACTTTC,CATSTERESGANVLTF
TRBJ2-1,TRBV7-6,-,TRBD2,TGTGCCAGTTCCGGGACTAGTTCCCCCGATGAGCAGTTCTTC,CASSGTSSPDEQFF
TRBJ2-7,TRBV5-1,many,TRBD2,TGCGCCAGCAGCTTGGCCGGGGGGAGCTACGAGCAGTACTTC,CASSLAGGSYEQYF
TRBJ2-5,TRBV6-6,many,TRBD2,TGTGCCAGCAGTTACGCTAGCGGGGAGACCCAGTACTTC,CASSYASGETQYF
TRBJ2-3,TRBV6-5,-,-,TGTGCGACGGGGGGCACAGATACGCAGTATTTT,CATGGTDTQYF
TRBJ2-5,TRBV4-1,few,TRBD2,TGCGCCAGCAGCCCCGCGCGGGGGGCTAGCGAAGAGACCCAGTACTTC,CASSPARGASEETQYF
TRBJ2-2,TRBV15,few,-,TGTGCCACCAGCACCGGGGGAGTGGGGGAGCTGTTTTTT,CATSTGGVGELFF
TRBJ1-2,TRBV4-1,-,-,TGCGCCAGCAGCCAGGAAAGGACAGACTATGGCTACACCTTC,CASSQERTDYGYTF
TRBJ2-7,TRBV5-1,-,-,TGCGCCAGCAGCTTGGCGGGGGCGGACTCCTACGAGCAGTACTTC,CASSLAGADSYEQYF
TRBJ2-3,TRBV7-2,few,TRBD1,TGTGCCAGCAGTCGAGGACAGGGGATGGCAGATACGCAGTATTTT,CASSRGQGMADTQYF
TRBJ2-1,TRBV4-3,-,-,TGCGCCAGCAGCCCGCTCAAGACCAATGAGCAGTTCTTC,CASSPLKTNEQFF
TRBJ2-3,TRBV20-1,-,TRBD2,TGCAGTGCTAACGCCCGGACTAGCGGTTTTACTGATACGCAGTATTTT,CSANARTSGFTDTQYF
TRBJ2-1,TRBV3-1,many,TRBD1,TGTGCCAGCAGCCTTTATATAATCCGGGACAGGGGTGGCAATGAGCAGTTCTTC,CASSLYIIRDRGGNEQFF
TRBJ2-5,TRBV7-9,few,-,TGTGCCAGCAGCTCGGGAATGGGGACCCAGTACTTC,CASSSGMGTQYF
TRBJ1-1,TRBV7-3,-,-,TGTGCCAGCAGCTTAACTGGGGGGATGGGCACTGAAGCTTTCTTT,CASSLTGGMGTEAFF
TRBJ2-5,TRBV7-9,-,-,TGTGCCAGCAGCCCGGGACTTAGGGCAGAGACCCAGTACTTC,CASSPGLRAETQYF
TRBJ1-1,TRBV5-1,-,-,TGCGCCAGCAGCCGAGGGAAAGGGGACACTGAAGCTTTCTTT,CASSRGKGDTEAFF
TRBJ2-3,TRBV20-1,-,TRBD2,TGCAGTGCTCCTACCGCGGGGGGGCCAGATACGCAGTATTTT,CSAPTAGGPDTQYF
TRBJ2-2,TRBV7-9,few,TRBD2,TGTGCCAGCAGCTCAGGGACTATAAACACCGGGGAGCTGTTTTTT,CASSSGTINTGELFF
TRBJ2-5,TRBV28,few,-,TGTGCCAGCAGTGCGCCTACCCAACAGGTCTTCCAAGAGACCCAGTACTTC,CASSAPTQQVFQETQYF
TRBJ1-3,TRBV6-1,-,-,TGTGCCAGCAGGGAGACAGCAGTCTCTGGAAACACCATATATTTT,CASRETAVSGNTIYF
TRBJ2-1,TRBV7-2,many,-,TGTGCCAGCAGCTCCATTCCCGGGACTGTCTACTACAATGAGCAGTTCTTC,CASSSIPGTVYYNEQFF
TRBJ2-1,TRBV6-2/TRBV6-3,-,TRBD2,TGTGCCAGCCTATACCCTGGGGGGGTGGCGCAGTTCTTC,CASLYPGGVAQFF
TRBJ1-1,TRBV29-1,few,-,TGCAGCGTCTTGGGGGGTCAGGGCGTTTGGGTCACTGAAGCTTTCTTT,CSVLGGQGVWVTEAFF
TRBJ2-1,TRBV9,-,TRBD2,TGTGCCAGCAGCCCCCTGGGACTAGCGGGGTACTACAATGAGCAGTTCTTC,CASSPLGLAGYYNEQFF
TRBJ1-6,TRBV5-1,few,TRBD1,TGCGCCAGCAGCTCGGGACAGGAGAATTCACCCCTCCACTTT,CASSSGQENSPLHF
TRBJ2-1,TRBV29-1,-,-,TGCAGCGTTGTTAGAGGGAGTACTGAGCAGTTCTTC,CSVVRGSTEQFF
TRBJ1-2,TRBV6-5,-,-,TGTGCCAGCAGTTACTCCGGTGAGACGGTTTATGGCTACACCTTC,CASSYSGETVYGYTF